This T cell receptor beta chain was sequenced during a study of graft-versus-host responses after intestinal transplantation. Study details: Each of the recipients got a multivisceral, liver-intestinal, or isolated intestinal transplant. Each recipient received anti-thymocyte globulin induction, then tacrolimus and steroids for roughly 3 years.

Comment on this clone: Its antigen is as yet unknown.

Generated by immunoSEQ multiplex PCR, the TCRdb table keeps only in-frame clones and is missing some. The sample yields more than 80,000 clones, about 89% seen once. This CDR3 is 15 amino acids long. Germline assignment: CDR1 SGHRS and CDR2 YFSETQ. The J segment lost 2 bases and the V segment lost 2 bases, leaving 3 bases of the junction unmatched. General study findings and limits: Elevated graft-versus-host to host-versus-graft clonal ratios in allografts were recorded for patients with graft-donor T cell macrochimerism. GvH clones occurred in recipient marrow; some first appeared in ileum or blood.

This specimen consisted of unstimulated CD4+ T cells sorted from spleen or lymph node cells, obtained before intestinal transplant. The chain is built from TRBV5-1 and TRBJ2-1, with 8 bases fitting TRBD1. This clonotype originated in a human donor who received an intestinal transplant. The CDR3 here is CASSLGQGPYNEQFF. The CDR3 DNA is TGCGCCAGCAGCTTAGGACAGGGACCCTACAATGAGCAGTTCTTC. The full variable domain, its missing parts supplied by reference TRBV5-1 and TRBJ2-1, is KAGVTQTPRYLIKTRGQQVTLSCSPISGHRSVSWYQQTPGQGLQFLFEYFSETQRNKGNFPGRFSGRQFSNSRSEMNVSTLELGDSALYLCASSLGQGPYNEQFFGPGTRLTVL.